This TCR beta chain was sequenced for a study of T cell responses to AZD1222 COVID-19 vaccine. On the study more broadly: Whether given at about 4 or about 12 weeks, second doses were pooled.

Libraries were prepared by immunoSEQ multiplex PCR; TCRdb keeps only in-frame clonotypes and omits some of them. The profile shows 95,000 to 150,000 clones, approximately 92% of them singletons. Of note for this clone: The antigen is not known.

Study-wide results and limits: Only a handful of AZD1222 recipients tested seropositive at baseline. Spike-specific TCR breadth and depth went up after people got two AZD1222 doses. None of the repertoires were sampled until the peak T cell response had passed.

This sequence was found in an adult in good health. The specimen was peripheral blood, collected on day 0 of AZD1222 vaccination.

CDR3 loop: CASSGNPQETQYF. The CDR3 DNA reads as TGTGCCAGTAGCGGGAATCCTCAAGAGACCCAGTACTTC. The chain links TRBV7-2 to TRBJ2-5; TRBD2 matches 8 bases. From germline, CDR1 is SGHTA and CDR2 FQGNSA. The CDR3 covers 13 residues. V lost 9 bases and J lost 2; bases outside the gene matches: 5.